These 7 T cell receptor beta chains came from one sample sequenced in a study of blood T cell repertoires in COVID-19. Data came from immunoSEQ multiplex PCR; TCRdb stores just in-frame clones and leaves some out. Altogether 300,000 to 450,000 clones are present, 88% being singletons, with the ten largest covering 0.9% to 1.5%. The source material was PBMCs or T cells enriched from blood (not recorded which). These receptors were taken from a young woman who had recovered from COVID-19.

This clone was observed a few times. The chain recombines TRBV7-9 with TRBJ2-1, with D perhaps TRBD2 (5 bases). There are 15 residues in the CDR3. V lost 6 bases and J lost 4, with 16 bases in between. Germline values: CDR1 SEHNR, CDR2 FQNEAQ (reference sequence). The CDR3, as DNA: TGTGCCAGCAGTTCGGTCCGGTCGGGGTACAATGAGCAGTTCTTC. It is translated as CASSSVRSGYNEQFF. The entire variable domain, with the rest obtained from reference TRBV7-9 and TRBJ2-1, is as follows: DTGVSQNPRHKITKRGQNVTFRCDPISEHNRLYWYRQTLGQGPEFLTYFQNEAQLEKSRLLSDRFSAERPKGSFSTLEIQRTEQGDSAMYLCASSSVRSGYNEQFFGPGTRLTVL.

The V gene is TRBV27, the J gene TRBJ2-2, with D unclear. V shed 5 bases and J shed 8 bases, with 9 bases lying between them. This CDR3 spans 12 amino acids. CDR1 and CDR2 (germline): MNHEY, SMNVEV (reference sequence). CDR3 residues: CASSPLEGELFF. The CDR3, as DNA: TGTGCCAGCAGTCCCCTGGAGGGGGAGCTGTTTTTT.

The chain has TRBV27 and TRBJ1-1; TRBD1 matches 8 bases. Trimming at V came to 6 bases and at J to 8 bases, leaving 17 bases not matched to a gene. The CDR3 has 16 amino acids. CDR1 MNHEY and CDR2 SMNVEV come from the germline V gene (reference sequence). The CDR3 DNA reads TGTGCCAGCAGGGGCCCGGGACAGGAAGGTCAAGTCGAAGCTTTCTTT. Residues: CASRGPGQEGQVEAFF.

The CDR3 region is CASSPLGLADNEKLFF. The DNA of the CDR3 is TGTGCCAGCTCACCTCTTGGTCTTGCAGATAATGAAAAACTGTTTTTT. V and J are TRBV18 and TRBJ1-4; D gene unclear. Trimming left V 3 bases short and J 4 bases short, with 15 bases between. The CDR3 is 16 amino acids. CDR1 is KGHSH and CDR2 is LQKENI in the germline V gene.

The rearrangement joins TRBV18 to TRBJ1-1; D perhaps matches TRBD1 (5 bases). This CDR3 comprises 14 residues. The ends were cut back, 2 bases at V and 1 base at J, with 8 bases in the middle. Germline V CDR1 and CDR2: KGHSH, LQKENI. CDR3 amino acids: CASSPDRQNTEAFF. As DNA, the CDR3 is TGTGCCAGCTCACCAGACAGACAGAACACTGAAGCTTTCTTT.

The chain joins TRBV4-1 to TRBJ2-3, with 7 bases fitting TRBD2. J lost 2 bases, V lost 0 bases, and 11 bases had no gene match. The CDR3 runs to 18 residues. The germline V gene encodes CDR1 MGHRA and CDR2 YSYEKL. CDR3 residues: CASSQDPPLGGTTDTQYF. CDR3 nucleotides: TGCGCCAGCAGCCAAGATCCCCCTTTGGGGGGGACCACAGATACGCAGTATTTT.

The CDR3 here is CASTPSRGLGAQYF. The CDR3 DNA is TGTGCCAGCACCCCCAGTAGGGGGCTTGGGGCGCAGTATTTT. V usage is TRBV27 and J usage is TRBJ2-3; TRBD1 aligns across 7 bases. The CDR3 extends over 14 amino acids. Trimming removed 7 bases from V and 10 bases from J; junction bases left unmatched: 14. Germline V gene lookup returns CDR1 MNHEY and CDR2 SMNVEV (reference sequence).